This T cell receptor beta chain originates from a study of identifying expanded T cells in peripheral blood. Study findings and constraints: Technical replicates showed roughly 1.2 changed clones; approximately 2 weeks approximately 15; four weeks 19. Across healthy donors, higher total template counts meant significantly greater approximately 2-week count variance.

To note about this clone: Its antigen is currently unknown.

The CDR3 runs to 13 residues. Looked up from germline, CDR1 is MNHEY and CDR2 is SVGAGI. The ends were cut back, 2 bases at V and 6 bases at J, with 9 bases in the middle. Healthy donors had no documented immune events, such as infections, while sampled. Data came from immunoSEQ multiplex PCR; TCRdb stores just in-frame clones and leaves some out. This table has under 150,000 clones, 65% to 90% appearing once. The source of this sequence is a person between 18 and 69 years old in good health. The sample consisted of blood. V is TRBV6-5 and J is TRBJ2-3; D is uncertain. The CDR3 region has the DNA TGTGCCAGCAGTTACGGCCTCGCGGATACGCAGTATTTT. This encodes CASSYGLADTQYF.